This is a list of T cell receptor beta chains from one sample in a study of blood T cell repertoires in COVID-19. Clones were sequenced by immunoSEQ multiplex PCR, and TCRdb holds only the in-frame ones, with some missing. The profile covers 40,000 to 60,000 clones, with roughly 88% appearing a single time and about 8% taken by the ten largest. The source material was peripheral blood. Receptors originate from a human donor in a cohort sampled during active COVID-19. The CDR3 runs from the conserved cysteine through the conserved F or W.

v_gene	j_gene	CDR3aa
TRBV19	TRBJ1-4	CASSMQQRTNEKLFF
TRBV7-2	TRBJ2-3	CASSLATATDTQYF
TRBV6-5	TRBJ1-1	CATTNPGINTEAFF
TRBV10-1	TRBJ2-7	CASSPPVRLGPYEQYF
TRBV13	TRBJ1-2	CASRNLVRSGYTF
TRBV6-5	TRBJ2-1	CASSYSTGSSYNEQFF
TRBV5-1	TRBJ2-6	CASSSTATATSGANVLTF
TRBV19	TRBJ2-3	CASSIGGTAPDTQYF
TRBV2	TRBJ2-5	CASSSGLGETQYF
TRBV6-2/TRBV6-3	TRBJ2-5	CASSIREQETQYF
TRBV24-1	TRBJ1-5	CATSDPGTDFNQPQHF
TRBV30	TRBJ1-6	CAWSVDRVSSPLHF
TRBV28	TRBJ1-5	CASSLEQGRTQPQHF
TRBV11-2	TRBJ2-7	CASRLDRGGYEQYF
TRBV11-2	TRBJ2-7	CASRLRGIGISYEQYF
TRBV7-2	TRBJ2-3	CASSLEGLAGDTQYF
TRBV19	TRBJ1-5	CASSMERGQPQHF
TRBV5-1	TRBJ1-6	CASSSQGPNSPLHF
TRBV2	TRBJ2-7	CASRERTSQLEQYF
TRBV28	TRBJ2-3	CASSLGGADTQYF
TRBV6-1	TRBJ2-2	CASSEGQIYTGELFF
TRBV12-3/TRBV12-4	TRBJ1-1	CASSLGRTEAFF
TRBV5-3	TRBJ1-3	CARSWGFNGTGRFWRNTIYF
TRBV18	TRBJ1-1	CASSPTLNTEAFF
TRBV28	TRBJ1-2	CASSLGRTGGWYGYTF
TRBV29-1	TRBJ2-7	CSVGQKRSGEQYF
TRBV5-4	TRBJ1-3	CASSSRTGTGNTIYF